This record covers a single TCR beta chain. These data belong to a study of blood T cell repertoires in COVID-19. At the level of the study: The origin of the acute and convalescent COVID-19 samples was the United States, Italy and Spain. PBMCs, B-cell-depleted T cells, or T cells were the source of the cDNA or gDNA that made up the material.

Seattle cases were enrolled at active infection and followed longitudinally. This CDR3 spans 16 amino acids. CDR1 and CDR2 from the germline V gene are SSHAT and FNYEAQ (reference sequence). V trimming: 2 bases; J trimming: 4 bases; junction bases outside the gene matches: 5. Per the study methods: Counts of nucleated cells, estimated from reference gene primer amplification, were obtained. The protocol was immunoSEQ multiplex PCR, while the TCRdb copy is restricted to in-frame clones and leaves out a portion. The V and J calls and clone size come from that table; D and trimming were worked out from the DNA. Of approximately 330,000 clones listed, 87% are singletons.

The chain recombines TRBV7-7 with TRBJ2-2; 9 nucleotides line up with TRBD2. The receptor was isolated from a man aged 25 to 40 with COVID-19, enrolled during active disease. The specimen was peripheral blood. This CDR3 is CASSLRRGGLTGELFF. As DNA, the CDR3 is TGTGCCAGCAGCTTAAGGCGGGGGGGCCTCACCGGGGAGCTGTTTTTT.